This T cell receptor beta chain was recovered during a study of T cells in Graves' hyperthyroidism and ophthalmopathy. In the study overall: Any treatment followed the collection of peripheral blood at initial diagnosis.

V was shortened by 6 bases and J by 8 bases, with 17 bases between the two germline ends. CDR1 and CDR2 (germline): SGHTS, YDEGEE. CDR3 length: 13 residues. On this clonotype: What it binds is not known.

From RNA transcripts, TCR beta CDR3 regions were amplified. HTBI primers were used for first-round RT-PCR of the TCR CDR3. Each CDR3 protein is one row after TCRdb ran MiXCR on the multiplex PCR reads. The profile shows approximately 210,000 distinct CDR3 sequences, 17% of them singletons. PBMCs came from about 10 ml fresh peripheral blood. Findings and caveats of the study: In blood, most of the thyroid clonotypes expanded above 0.001 were also present. Using 13 V-J features, a model discriminated ophthalmopathy from stable hyperthyroidism.

The rearrangement joins TRBV5-8 to TRBJ1-2; weak D call: TRBD1 (5 bases). Sequenced input: blood. The clonotype originates from a man aged 50-59 years with Graves' hyperthyroidism. CDR3 in amino acids: CASNHWGVPGYTF. Here the CDR3 DNA reads TGTGCCAGCAACCACTGGGGGGTCCCCGGCTACACCTTC.